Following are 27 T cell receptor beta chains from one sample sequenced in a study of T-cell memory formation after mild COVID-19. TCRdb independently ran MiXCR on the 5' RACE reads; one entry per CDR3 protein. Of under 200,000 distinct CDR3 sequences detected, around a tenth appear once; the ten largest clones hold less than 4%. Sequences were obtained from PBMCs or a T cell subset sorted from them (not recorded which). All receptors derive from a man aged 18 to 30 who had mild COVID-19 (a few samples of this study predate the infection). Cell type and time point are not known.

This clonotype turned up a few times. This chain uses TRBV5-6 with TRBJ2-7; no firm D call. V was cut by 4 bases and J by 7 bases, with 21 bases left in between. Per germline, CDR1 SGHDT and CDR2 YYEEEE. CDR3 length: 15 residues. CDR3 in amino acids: CASSGNPDRSWEQYF. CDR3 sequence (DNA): TGTGCCAGCAGCGGGAACCCGGATCGGTCGTGGGAGCAGTACTTC.

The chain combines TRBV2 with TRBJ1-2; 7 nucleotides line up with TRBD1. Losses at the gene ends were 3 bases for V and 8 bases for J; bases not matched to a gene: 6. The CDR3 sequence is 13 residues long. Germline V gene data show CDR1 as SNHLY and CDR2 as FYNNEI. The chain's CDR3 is CASSETGRYGYTF. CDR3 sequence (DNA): TGTGCCAGCAGTGAGACAGGGCGATACGGCTACACCTTC. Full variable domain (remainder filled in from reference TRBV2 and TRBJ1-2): EPEVTQTPSHQVTQMGQEVILRCVPISNHLYFYWYRQILGQKVEFLVSFYNNEISEKSEIFDDQFSVERPDGSNFTLKIRSTKLEDSAMYFCASSETGRYGYTFGSGTRLTVV.

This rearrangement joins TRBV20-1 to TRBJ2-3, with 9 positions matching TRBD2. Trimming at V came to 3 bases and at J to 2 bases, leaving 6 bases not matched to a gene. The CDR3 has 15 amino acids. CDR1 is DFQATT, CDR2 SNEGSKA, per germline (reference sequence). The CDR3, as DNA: TGCAGTGCTAGGGTCGCTAGCGGGGTCACAGATACGCAGTATTTT. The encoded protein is CSARVASGVTDTQYF.

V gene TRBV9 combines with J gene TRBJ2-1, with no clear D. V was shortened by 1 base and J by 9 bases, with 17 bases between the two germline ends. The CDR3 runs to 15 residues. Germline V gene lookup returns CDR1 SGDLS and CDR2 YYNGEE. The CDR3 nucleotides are TGTGCCAGCAGCGTAAAAATTGATGGCCACGGTGAGCAGTTCTTC. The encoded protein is CASSVKIDGHGEQFF.

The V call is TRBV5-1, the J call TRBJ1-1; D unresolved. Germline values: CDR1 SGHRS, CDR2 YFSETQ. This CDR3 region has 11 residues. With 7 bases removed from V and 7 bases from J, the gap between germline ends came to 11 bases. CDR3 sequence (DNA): TGCGCCAGCGGTTCATATGGTGAAGCTTTCTTT. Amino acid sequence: CASGSYGEAFF.

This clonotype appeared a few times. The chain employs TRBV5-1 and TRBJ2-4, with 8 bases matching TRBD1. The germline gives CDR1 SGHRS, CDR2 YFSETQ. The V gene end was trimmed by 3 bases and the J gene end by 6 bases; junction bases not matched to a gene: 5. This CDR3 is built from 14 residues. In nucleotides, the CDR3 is TGCGCCAGCAGCTCAGGGACAGGAGGAAACATTCAGTACTTC. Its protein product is CASSSGTGGNIQYF.

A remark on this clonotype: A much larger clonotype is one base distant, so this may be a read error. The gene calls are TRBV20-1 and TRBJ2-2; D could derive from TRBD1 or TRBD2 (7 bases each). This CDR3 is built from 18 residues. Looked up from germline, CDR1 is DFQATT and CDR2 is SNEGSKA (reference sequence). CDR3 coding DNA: TGCAGTGCCCCCGTCGCAGGGGGGGGCCTGTATAACACCGGGGAGCCGTTTTTT. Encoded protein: CSAPVAGGGLYNTGEPFF.

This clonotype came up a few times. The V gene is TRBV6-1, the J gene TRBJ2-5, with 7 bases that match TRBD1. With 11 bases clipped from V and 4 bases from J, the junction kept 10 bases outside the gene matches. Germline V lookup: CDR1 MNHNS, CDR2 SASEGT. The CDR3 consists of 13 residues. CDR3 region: CAGSRGRAETQYF. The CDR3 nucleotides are TGTGCCGGAAGTAGGGGGCGCGCAGAGACCCAGTACTTC.

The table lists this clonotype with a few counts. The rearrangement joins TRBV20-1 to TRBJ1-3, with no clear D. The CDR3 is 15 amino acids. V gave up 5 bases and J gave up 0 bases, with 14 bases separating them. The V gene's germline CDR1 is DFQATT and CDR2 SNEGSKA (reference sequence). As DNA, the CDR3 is TGCAGTGCTTCCGCTGGCCTCTACTCTGGAAACACCATATATTTT. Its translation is CSASAGLYSGNTIYF.

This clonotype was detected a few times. This chain's CDR3 is CASSAGTSTDTQYF. The DNA of the CDR3 is TGTGCCAGCAGCGCCGGGACTAGCACAGATACGCAGTATTTT. The rearrangement links TRBV7-9 to TRBJ2-3; tentatively, D is TRBD2 (6 bases). This CDR3 region has 14 residues. V lost 5 bases, J lost 0 bases, and 9 bases lay in between. The germline gives CDR1 SEHNR, CDR2 FQNEAQ (reference sequence).

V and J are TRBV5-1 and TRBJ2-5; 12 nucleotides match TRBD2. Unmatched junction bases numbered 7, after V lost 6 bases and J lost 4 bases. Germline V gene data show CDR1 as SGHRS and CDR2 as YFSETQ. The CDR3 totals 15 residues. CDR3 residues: CASNRLAGVAETQYF. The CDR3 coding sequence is TGCGCCAGCAACAGACTAGCGGGGGTTGCAGAGACCCAGTACTTC.

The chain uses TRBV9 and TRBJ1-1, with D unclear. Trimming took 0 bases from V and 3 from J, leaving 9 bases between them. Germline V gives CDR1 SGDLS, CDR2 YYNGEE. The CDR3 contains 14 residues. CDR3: CASSVGEGYTEAFF. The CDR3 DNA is TGTGCCAGCAGCGTAGGCGAAGGGTACACTGAAGCTTTCTTT.

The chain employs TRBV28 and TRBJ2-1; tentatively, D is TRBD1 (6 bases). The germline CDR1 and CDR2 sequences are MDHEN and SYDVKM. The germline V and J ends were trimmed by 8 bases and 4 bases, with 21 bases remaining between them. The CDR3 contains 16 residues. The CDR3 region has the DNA TGTGCCAGCCTTCCGGCCGGGGCAGGGGATTACAATGAGCAGTTCTTC. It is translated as CASLPAGAGDYNEQFF.

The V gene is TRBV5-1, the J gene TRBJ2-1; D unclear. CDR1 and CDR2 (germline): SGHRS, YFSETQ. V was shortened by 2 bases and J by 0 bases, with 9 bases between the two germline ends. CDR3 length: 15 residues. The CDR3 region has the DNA TGCGCCAGCAGCTTCGGGTCCCACTCCTACAATGAGCAGTTCTTC. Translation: CASSFGSHSYNEQFF.

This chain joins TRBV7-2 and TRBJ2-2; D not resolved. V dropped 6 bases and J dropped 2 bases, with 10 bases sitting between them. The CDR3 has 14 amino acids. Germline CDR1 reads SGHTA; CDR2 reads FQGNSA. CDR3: CASRTLFNTGELFF. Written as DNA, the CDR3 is TGTGCCAGCAGGACACTGTTCAACACCGGGGAGCTGTTTTTT.

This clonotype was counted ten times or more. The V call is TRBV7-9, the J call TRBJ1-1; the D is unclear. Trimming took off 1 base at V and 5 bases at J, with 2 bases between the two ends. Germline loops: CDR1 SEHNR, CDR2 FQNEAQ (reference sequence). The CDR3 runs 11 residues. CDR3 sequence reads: CASSLDTEAFF. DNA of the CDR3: TGTGCCAGCAGCTTAGATACTGAAGCTTTCTTT.

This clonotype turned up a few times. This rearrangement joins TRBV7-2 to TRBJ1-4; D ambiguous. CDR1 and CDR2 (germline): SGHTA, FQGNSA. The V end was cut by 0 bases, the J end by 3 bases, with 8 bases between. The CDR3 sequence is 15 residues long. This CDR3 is CASSLAGIANEKLFF. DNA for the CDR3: TGTGCCAGCAGCTTAGCAGGGATTGCTAATGAAAAACTGTTTTTT.

The CDR3, as DNA: TGTGCCACCAGTGATTTGGCGGGAAAGGCAACAGATACGCAGTATTTT. Translation: CATSDLAGKATDTQYF. This chain uses TRBV24-1 with TRBJ2-3; tentatively, D is TRBD2 (6 bases). V was cut by 0 bases and J by 3 bases, with 12 bases left in between. Germline V gene data show CDR1 as KGHDR and CDR2 as SFDVKD. The CDR3 totals 16 residues.

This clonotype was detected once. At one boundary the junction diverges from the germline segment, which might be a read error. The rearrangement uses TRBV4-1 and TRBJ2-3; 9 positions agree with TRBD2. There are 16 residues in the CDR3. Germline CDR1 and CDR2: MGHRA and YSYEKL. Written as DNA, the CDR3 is TGCGCCTGCAGCCAAGGGCCTAGCGGGGGCACAGATACGCAGTATTTT. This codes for CACSQGPSGGTDTQYF.

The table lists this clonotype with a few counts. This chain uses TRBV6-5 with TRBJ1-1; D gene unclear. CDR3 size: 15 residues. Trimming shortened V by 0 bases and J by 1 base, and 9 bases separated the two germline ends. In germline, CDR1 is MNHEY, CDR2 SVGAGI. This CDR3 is CASSYSWERNTEAFF. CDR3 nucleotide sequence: TGTGCCAGCAGTTACTCGTGGGAAAGGAACACTGAAGCTTTCTTT.

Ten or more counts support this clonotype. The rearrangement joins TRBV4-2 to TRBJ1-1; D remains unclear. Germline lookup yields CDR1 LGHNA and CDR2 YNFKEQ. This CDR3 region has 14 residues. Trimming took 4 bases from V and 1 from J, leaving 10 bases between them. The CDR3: CASSLEPGNTEAFF. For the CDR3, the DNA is TGTGCCAGCAGCCTCGAGCCAGGGAACACTGAAGCTTTCTTT.

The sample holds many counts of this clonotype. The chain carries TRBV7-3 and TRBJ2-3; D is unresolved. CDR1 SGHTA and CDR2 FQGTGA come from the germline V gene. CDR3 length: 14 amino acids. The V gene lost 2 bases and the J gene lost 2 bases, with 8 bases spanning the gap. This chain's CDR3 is CASSLGLTTDTQYF. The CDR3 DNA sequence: TGTGCCAGCAGCTTAGGCCTGACCACAGATACGCAGTATTTT.

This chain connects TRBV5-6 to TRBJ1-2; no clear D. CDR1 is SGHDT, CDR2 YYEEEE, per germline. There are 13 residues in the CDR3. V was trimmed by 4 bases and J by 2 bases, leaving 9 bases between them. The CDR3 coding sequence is TGTGCCAGCAGCCGGGCGGGGAACTATGGCTACACCTTC. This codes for CASSRAGNYGYTF.

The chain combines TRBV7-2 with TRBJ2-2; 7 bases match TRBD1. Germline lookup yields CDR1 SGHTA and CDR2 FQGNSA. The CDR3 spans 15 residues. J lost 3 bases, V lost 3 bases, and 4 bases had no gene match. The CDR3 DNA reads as TGTGCCAGCAGCTTGGACAGGCCCGACACCGGGGAGCTGTTTTTT. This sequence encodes CASSLDRPDTGELFF.

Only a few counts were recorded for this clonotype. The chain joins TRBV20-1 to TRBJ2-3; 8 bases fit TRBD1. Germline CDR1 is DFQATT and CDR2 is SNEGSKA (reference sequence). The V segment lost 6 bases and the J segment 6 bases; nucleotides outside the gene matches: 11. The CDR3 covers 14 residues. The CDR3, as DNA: TGCAGTGCCAGGAGGGCAGGGGGCAGGGATACGCAGTATTTT. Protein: CSARRAGGRDTQYF.

The CDR3: CASSPGVLGANVLTF. In DNA, the CDR3 is TGCGCCAGCAGCCCGGGGGTTCTAGGGGCCAACGTCCTGACTTTC. J is TRBJ2-6 and V is TRBV4-3, with a possible D match to TRBD2 (6 bases). Germline V CDR1 and CDR2: LGHNA, YSLEER. The CDR3 extends over 15 amino acids. V dropped 4 bases and J dropped 4 bases, with 11 bases sitting between them.

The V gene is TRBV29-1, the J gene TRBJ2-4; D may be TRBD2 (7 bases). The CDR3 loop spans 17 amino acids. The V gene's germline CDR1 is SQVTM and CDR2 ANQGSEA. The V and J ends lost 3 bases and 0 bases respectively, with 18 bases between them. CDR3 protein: CSVEDPRRGAAKNIQYF. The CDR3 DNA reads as TGCAGCGTTGAGGACCCTCGTCGGGGGGCAGCCAAAAACATTCAGTACTTC.